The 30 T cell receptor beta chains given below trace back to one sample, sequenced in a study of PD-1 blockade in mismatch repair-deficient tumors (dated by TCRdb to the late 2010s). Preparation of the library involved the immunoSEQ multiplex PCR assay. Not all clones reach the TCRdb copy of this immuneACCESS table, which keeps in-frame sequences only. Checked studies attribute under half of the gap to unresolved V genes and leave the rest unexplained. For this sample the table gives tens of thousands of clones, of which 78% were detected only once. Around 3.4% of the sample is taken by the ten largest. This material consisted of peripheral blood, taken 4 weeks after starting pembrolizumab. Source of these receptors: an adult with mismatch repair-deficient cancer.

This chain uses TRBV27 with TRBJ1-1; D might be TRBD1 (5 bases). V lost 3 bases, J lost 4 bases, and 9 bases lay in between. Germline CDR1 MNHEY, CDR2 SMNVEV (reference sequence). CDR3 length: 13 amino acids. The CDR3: CASSFTGGTEAFF. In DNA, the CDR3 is TGTGCCAGCAGTTTCACGGGGGGCACTGAAGCTTTCTTT.

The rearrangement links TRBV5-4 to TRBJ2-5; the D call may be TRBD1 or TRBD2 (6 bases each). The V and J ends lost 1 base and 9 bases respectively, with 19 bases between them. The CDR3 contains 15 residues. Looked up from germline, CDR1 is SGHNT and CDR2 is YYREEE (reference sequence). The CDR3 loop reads CASSLRGAPGAAQYF. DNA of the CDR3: TGTGCCAGCAGCTTGAGGGGGGCCCCCGGGGCGGCCCAGTACTTC.

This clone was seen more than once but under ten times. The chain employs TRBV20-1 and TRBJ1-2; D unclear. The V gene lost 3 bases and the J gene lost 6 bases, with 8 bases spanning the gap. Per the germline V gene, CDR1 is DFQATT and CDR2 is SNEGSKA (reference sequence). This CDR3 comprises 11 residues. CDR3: CSASLANGYTF. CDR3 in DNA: TGCAGTGCTAGCCTCGCCAATGGCTACACCTTC.

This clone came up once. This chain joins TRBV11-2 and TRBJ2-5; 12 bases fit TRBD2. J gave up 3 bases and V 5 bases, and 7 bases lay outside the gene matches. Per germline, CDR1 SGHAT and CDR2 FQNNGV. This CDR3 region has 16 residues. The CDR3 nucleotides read TGTGCCAGCAGCCCTCCGGGACTAGCGGGTAAAGAGACCCAGTACTTC. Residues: CASSPPGLAGKETQYF.

The CDR3 coding sequence is TGTGCCAGCAGCTTGGGGGTCCACGAGCAGTACTTC. Protein product: CASSLGVHEQYF. The V and J genes are TRBV7-9 and TRBJ2-7; perhaps D is TRBD1 or TRBD2 (5 bases each). CDR1 is SEHNR, CDR2 FQNEAQ, per germline (reference sequence). This CDR3 spans 12 amino acids. Trimming removed 3 bases from V and 5 bases from J, with 8 bases in between.

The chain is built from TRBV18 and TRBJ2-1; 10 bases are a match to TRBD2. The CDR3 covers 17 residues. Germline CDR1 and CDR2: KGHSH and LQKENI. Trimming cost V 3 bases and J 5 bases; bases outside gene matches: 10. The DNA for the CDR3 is TGTGCCAGCTCACCGGTCTACGGACTAGCGGATAACAATGAGCAGTTCTTC. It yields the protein CASSPVYGLADNNEQFF.

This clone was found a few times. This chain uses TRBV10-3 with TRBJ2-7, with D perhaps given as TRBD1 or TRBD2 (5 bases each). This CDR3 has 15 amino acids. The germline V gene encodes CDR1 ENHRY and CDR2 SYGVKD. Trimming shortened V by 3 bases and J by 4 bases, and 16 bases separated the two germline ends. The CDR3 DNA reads TGTGCCATCAGTGAAGCATCGGGCAGGGAGTACGAGCAGTACTTC. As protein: CAISEASGREYEQYF.

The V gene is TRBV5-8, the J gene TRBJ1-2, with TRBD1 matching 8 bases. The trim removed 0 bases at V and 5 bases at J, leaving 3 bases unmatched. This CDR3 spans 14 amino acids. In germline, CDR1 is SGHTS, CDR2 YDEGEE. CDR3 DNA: TGTGCCAGCAGCTTGGAATGGACAGGGTATGGCTACACCTTC. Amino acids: CASSLEWTGYGYTF.

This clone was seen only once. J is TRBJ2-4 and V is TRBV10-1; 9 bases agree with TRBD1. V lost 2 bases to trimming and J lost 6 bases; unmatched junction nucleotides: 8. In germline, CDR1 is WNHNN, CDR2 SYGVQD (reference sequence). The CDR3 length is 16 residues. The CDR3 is CASSEGTGMLGNIQYF. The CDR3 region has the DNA TGCGCCAGCAGTGAGGGGACAGGGATGCTCGGAAACATTCAGTACTTC.

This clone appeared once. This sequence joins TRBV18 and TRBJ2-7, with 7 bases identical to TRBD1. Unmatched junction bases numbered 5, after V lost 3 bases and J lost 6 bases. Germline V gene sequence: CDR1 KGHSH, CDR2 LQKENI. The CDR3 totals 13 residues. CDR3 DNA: TGTGCCAGCTCACCTTTAGACAGGGTCGAGCAGTACTTC. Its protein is CASSPLDRVEQYF.

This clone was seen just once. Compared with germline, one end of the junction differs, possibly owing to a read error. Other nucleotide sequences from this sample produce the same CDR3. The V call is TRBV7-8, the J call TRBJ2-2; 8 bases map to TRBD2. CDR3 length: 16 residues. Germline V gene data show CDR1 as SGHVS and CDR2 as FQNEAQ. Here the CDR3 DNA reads TGTGCCAGCAGCCCGGGAGGTAGAGCGGGAGCCGGGGAGCTATTTTTT. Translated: CASSPGGRAGAGELFF. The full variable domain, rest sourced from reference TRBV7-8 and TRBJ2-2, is GAGVSQSPRYKVAKRGQDVALRCDPISGHVSLFWYQQALGQGPEFLTYFQNEAQLDKSGLPSDRFFAERPEGSVSTLKIQRTQQEDSAVYLCASSPGGRAGAGELFFGEGSRLTVL.

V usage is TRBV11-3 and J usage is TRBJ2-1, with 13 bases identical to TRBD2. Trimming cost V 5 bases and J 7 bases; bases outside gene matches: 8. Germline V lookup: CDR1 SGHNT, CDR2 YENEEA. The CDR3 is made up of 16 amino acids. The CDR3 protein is CASSPNPTSGRNEQFF. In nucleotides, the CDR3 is TGTGCCAGCAGCCCTAACCCGACTAGCGGGAGGAATGAGCAGTTCTTC.

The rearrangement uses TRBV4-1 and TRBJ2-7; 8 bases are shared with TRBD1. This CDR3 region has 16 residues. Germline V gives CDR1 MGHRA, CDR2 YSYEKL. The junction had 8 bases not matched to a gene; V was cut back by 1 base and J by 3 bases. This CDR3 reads CASSQAGTGESYEQYF. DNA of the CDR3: TGCGCCAGCAGCCAAGCTGGGACAGGAGAGAGCTACGAGCAGTACTTC.

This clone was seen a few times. The CDR3 protein is CASSLFLDSGTPEAFF. In DNA, the CDR3 is TGTGCCAGCAGCTTGTTTTTGGACTCGGGGACTCCTGAAGCTTTCTTT. The chain employs TRBV7-9 and TRBJ1-1, with a tentative D call TRBD1 (5 bases). This CDR3 has 16 residues. Germline values: CDR1 SEHNR, CDR2 FQNEAQ (reference sequence). Trimming shortened V by 3 bases and J by 6 bases, and 20 bases separated the two germline ends. Together with reference TRBV7-9 and TRBJ1-1, the CDR3 gives the full variable domain: DTGVSQNPRHKITKRGQNVTFRCDPISEHNRLYWYRQTLGQGPEFLTYFQNEAQLEKSRLLSDRFSAERPKGSFSTLEIQRTEQGDSAMYLCASSLFLDSGTPEAFFGQGTRLTVV.

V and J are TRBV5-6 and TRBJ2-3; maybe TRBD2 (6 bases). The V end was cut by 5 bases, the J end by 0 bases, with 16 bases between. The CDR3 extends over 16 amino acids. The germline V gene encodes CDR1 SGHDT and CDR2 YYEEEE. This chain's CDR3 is CASRRQGDFSTDTQYF. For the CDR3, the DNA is TGTGCCAGCAGGAGACAAGGGGACTTTAGCACAGATACGCAGTATTTT.

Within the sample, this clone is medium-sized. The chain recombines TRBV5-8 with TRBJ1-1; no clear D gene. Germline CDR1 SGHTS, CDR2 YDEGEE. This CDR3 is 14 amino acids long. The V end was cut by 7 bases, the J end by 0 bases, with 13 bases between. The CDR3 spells CASRPLSLNTEAFF. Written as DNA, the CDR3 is TGTGCCAGCCGGCCACTGAGTTTGAACACTGAAGCTTTCTTT.

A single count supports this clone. CDR3 bases: TGTGCCAGCAGGGGGACAGGGGAGGCCTACGAGCAGTACTTC. Protein sequence: CASRGTGEAYEQYF. V and J are TRBV6-6 and TRBJ2-7; TRBD1 matches at 10 bases. Germline V gene sequence: CDR1 MNHNY, CDR2 SVGAGI (reference sequence). Trimming took 6 bases from V and 2 from J; bases not matched to a gene: 4. CDR3 length: 14 amino acids.

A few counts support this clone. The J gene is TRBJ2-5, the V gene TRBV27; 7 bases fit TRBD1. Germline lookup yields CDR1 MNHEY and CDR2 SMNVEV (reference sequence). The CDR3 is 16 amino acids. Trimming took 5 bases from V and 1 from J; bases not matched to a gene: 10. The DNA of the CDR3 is TGTGCCAGCAGTCGACAGGGTCTAATCGCCCAAGAGACCCAGTACTTC. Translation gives CASSRQGLIAQETQYF.

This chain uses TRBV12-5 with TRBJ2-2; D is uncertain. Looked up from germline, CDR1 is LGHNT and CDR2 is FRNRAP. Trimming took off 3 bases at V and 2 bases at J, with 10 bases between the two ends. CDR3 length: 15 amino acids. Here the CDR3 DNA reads TGTGCTAGTGGTTTAGGTCAGTTCAACACCGGGGAGCTGTTTTTT. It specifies CASGLGQFNTGELFF.

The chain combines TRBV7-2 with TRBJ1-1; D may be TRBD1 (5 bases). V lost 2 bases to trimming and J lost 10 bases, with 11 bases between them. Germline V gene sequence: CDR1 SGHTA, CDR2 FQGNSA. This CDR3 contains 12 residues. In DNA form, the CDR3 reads TGTGCCAGCAGCTTATCCGGAAGGGGAGCTTTCTTT. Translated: CASSLSGRGAFF.

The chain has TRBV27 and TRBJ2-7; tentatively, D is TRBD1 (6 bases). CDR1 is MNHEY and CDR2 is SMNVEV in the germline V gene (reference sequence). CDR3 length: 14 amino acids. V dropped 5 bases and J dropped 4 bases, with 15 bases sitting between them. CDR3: CASSTGLANYEQYF. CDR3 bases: TGTGCCAGCAGTACAGGGCTGGCAAATTACGAGCAGTACTTC.

The CDR3 region has the DNA TGTGCCAGCAGCTTAGGCTGGGGGACTACAGATACGCAGTATTTT. It translates to CASSLGWGTTDTQYF. V usage is TRBV11-2 and J usage is TRBJ2-3; tentative D call: TRBD2 (6 bases). There are 15 residues in the CDR3. The V gene's germline CDR1 is SGHAT and CDR2 FQNNGV. The V end was cut by 1 base, the J end by 3 bases, with 11 bases between. The variable domain in full, completed from reference TRBV11-2 and TRBJ2-3, reads EAGVAQSPRYKIIEKRQSVAFWCNPISGHATLYWYQQILGQGPKLLIQFQNNGVVDDSQLPKDRFSAERLKGVDSTLKIQPAKLEDSAVYLCASSLGWGTTDTQYFGPGTRLTVL.

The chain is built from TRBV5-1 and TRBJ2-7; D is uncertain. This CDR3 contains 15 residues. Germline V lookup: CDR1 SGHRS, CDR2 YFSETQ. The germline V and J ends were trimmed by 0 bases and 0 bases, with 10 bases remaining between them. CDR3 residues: CASSLEGRSSYEQYF. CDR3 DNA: TGCGCCAGCAGCTTGGAAGGACGGAGCTCCTACGAGCAGTACTTC.

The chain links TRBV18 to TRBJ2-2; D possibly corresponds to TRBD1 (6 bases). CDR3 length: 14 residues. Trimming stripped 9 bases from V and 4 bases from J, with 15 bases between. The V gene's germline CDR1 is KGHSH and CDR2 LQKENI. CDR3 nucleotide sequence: TGTGCCAGTTCCATCGGACAGATCACCGGGGAGCTGTTTTTT. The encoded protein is CASSIGQITGELFF.

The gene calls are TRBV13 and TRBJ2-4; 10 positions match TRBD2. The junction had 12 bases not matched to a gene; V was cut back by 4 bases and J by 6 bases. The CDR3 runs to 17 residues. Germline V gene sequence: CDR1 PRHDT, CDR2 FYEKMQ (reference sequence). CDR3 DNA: TGTGCCAGCAGCTCTGGGGGAGCGGGAGGGCCGAGAAACATTCAGTACTTC. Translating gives CASSSGGAGGPRNIQYF. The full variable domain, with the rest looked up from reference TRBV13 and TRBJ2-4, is AAGVIQSPRHLIKEKRETATLKCYPIPRHDTVYWYQQGPGQDPQFLISFYEKMQSDKGSIPDRFSAQQFSDYHSELNMSSLELGDSALYFCASSSGGAGGPRNIQYFGAGTRLSVL.

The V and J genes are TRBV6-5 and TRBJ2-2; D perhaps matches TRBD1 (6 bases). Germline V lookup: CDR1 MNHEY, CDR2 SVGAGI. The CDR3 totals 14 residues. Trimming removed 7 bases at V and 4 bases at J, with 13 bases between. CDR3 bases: TGTGCCAGCAAGTGGGGGCAGGGCACCGGGGAGCTGTTTTTT. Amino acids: CASKWGQGTGELFF.

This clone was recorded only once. Here the CDR3 DNA reads TGTGCCAGCAGCTGGGGACAGGGAGAGCAAGAGACCCAGTACTTC. Amino acid sequence: CASSWGQGEQETQYF. V gene TRBV7-2 combines with J gene TRBJ2-5, with 9 bases aligning to TRBD1. CDR1 is SGHTA, CDR2 FQGNSA, per germline. The J segment lost 2 bases and the V segment lost 4 bases, leaving 5 bases of the junction unmatched. This CDR3 spans 15 amino acids.

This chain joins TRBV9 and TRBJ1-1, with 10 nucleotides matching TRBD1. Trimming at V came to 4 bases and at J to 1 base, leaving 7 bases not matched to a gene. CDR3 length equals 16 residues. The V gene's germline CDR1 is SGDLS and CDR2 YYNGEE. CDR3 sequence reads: CASSPRGQGRNTEAFF. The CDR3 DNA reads TGTGCCAGCAGCCCGAGGGGACAGGGGAGGAACACTGAAGCTTTCTTT.

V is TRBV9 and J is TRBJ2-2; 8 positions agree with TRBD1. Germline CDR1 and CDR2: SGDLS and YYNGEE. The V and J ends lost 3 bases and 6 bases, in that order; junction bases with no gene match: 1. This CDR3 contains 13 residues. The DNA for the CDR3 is TGTGCCAGCAGCGCAGGGGGCGCCGGGGAGCTGTTTTTT. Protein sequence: CASSAGGAGELFF.

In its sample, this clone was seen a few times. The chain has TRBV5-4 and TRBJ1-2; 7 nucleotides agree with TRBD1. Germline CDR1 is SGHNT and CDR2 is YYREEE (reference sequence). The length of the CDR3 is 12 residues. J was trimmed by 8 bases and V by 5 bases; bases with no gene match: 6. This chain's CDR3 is CASSPGGGGYTF. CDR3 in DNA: TGTGCCAGCAGTCCAGGGGGAGGCGGCTACACCTTC.